The sequence of this T cell receptor (beta chain) was determined in a study of blood T cell repertoires in COVID-19 (dated by TCRdb to 2020 to 2022). Looking at the study overall: Samples covering the acute and convalescent phases of COVID-19 were provided by collaborators in the United States, Italy and Spain. Samples came from the ongoing ImmuneRACE study (first 160 participants) plus 1,254 subjects from 6 global collaborators. The dataset comprised deeply sampled blood TCRbeta repertoires from subjects exposed to, actively infected with, or recovered from COVID-19. The repertoires were released in a freely available public database meant as a resource for research on the immune response to SARS-CoV-2. Nearly every sample came with metadata listing a de-identified subject ID, COVID-19 status, age in years and sex. Where available, HLA class I and class II types were obtained from metadata supplied by the sample provider rather than from assay-based typing. The material from the prospective study consisted of cDNA or gDNA derived from T cells, B-cell-depleted T cells, or PBMCs.

One collaborating source in Seattle enrolled patients while the patients were actively infected and followed the patients over time throughout the course of disease. Whole blood was collected in K2EDTA tubes by collaborating institutions according to the institutions' own protocols. Collaborator samples were shipped for TCRbeta analysis as frozen whole blood, isolated PBMCs, or DNA extracted from either sample type. Summary of the overall study and its limitations: The quantity of clinical and demographic metadata differed by source and by participant and was supplied without curation.

Based on the germline V gene (reference sequence), the CDR1 and CDR2 sequences are LGHDT and YNNKEL. Here V drops 4 bases and J drops 5 bases, and the junction holds 11 bases not matched to any gene. Spanning cysteine to phenylalanine, the CDR3 consists of 16 amino acids. Only CDR3 DNA is held: 48 bases, read in frame from base 1. In the case of this clone: Its target antigen remains unknown. There are no base qualities to consult, and no much larger clone falls within one base.

TCRbeta CDR3 regions were amplified from genomic DNA using the immunoSEQ Assay, a bias-controlled multiplex PCR. In the authors' own workflow: The number of nucleated cells in each sample was estimated by amplification of reference gene primers within the assay. To quantify the absolute abundance of each unique TCRbeta CDR3 rearrangement, sequence reads were collapsed and filtered. For each sample, productive Simpson clonality was calculated by taking the square root of Simpson's diversity index across productive rearrangements. The source is immuneACCESS, and TCRdb retained only in-frame sequences with V and J called. Part of the clones is not carried over; for the studies checked, unresolved V genes explain less than half of this, and the remainder is unexplained. D and trimming come from the DNA, and the V and J calls and clone size come from that table. For this sample there are around 100,000 clones; roughly 87% appear just once. More than 6% of the sample belongs to the ten largest clones.

The TCR sequence derives from a man between 18 and 29 years old with COVID-19, enrolled during active disease. This receptor chain uses TRBV3-1 (or the pseudogene TRBV3-2) and TRBJ2-5; TRBD2 fits 9 bases in the junction. Sequenced input: peripheral blood. The bases are TGTGCCAGCAGCCGGCCGGGTAGCGGGAGTTCTGAGACCCAGTACTTC. Protein translation: CASSRPGSGSSETQYF.